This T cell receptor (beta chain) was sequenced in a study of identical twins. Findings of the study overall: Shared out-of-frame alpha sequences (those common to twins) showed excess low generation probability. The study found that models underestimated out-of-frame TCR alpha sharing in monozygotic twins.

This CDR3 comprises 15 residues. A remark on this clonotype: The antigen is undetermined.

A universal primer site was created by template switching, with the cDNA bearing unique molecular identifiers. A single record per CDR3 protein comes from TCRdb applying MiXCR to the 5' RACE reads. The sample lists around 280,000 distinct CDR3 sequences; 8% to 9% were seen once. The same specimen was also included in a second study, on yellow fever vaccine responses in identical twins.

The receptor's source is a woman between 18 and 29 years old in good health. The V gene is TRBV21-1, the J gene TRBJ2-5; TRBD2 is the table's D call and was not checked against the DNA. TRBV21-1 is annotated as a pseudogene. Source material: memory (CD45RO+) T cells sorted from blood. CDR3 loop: CAGEWLAGVEETQYF. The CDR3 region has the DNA TGTGCCGGCGAGTGGCTAGCGGGAGTAGAAGAGACCCAGTACTTC.